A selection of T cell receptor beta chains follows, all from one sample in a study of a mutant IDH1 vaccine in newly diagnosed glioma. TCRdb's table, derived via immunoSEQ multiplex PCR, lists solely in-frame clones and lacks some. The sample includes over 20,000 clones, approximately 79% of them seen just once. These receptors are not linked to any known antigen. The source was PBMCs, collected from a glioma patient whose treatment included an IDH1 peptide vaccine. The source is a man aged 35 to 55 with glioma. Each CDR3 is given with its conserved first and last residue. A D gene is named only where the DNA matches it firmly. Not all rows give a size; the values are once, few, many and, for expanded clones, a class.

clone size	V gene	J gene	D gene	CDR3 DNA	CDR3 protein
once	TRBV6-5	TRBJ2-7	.	TGTGCCAGCAGTTACGGTGGCGGGACCTACTACGAGCAGTACTTC	CASSYGGGTYYEQYF
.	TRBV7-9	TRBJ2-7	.	TGTGCCAGCAGCTTAGCGTGGGAGCACGAGCAGTACTTC	CASSLAWEHEQYF
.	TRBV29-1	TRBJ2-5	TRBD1	TGCAGCGGATCGGACAGGGTGGGAGAGACCCAGTACTTC	CSGSDRVGETQYF
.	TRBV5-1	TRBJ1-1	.	TGCGCCAGCAGCCCGGCTGGGGGGGGTGGCACTGAAGCTTTCTTT	CASSPAGGGGTEAFF
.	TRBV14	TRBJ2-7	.	TGTGCCAGCAGCCAACCAAGGCACTCGTATGACGAGCAGTACTTC	CASSQPRHSYDEQYF
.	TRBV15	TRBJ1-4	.	TGTGCCACCAGCAGAGATCAATTCAGCTTTAATGAAAAACTGTTTTTT	CATSRDQFSFNEKLFF
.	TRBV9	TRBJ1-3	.	TGTGCCAGCAGCGTAGGCTCAGGCCGCTCCTCTGGAAACACCATATATTTT	CASSVGSGRSSGNTIYF
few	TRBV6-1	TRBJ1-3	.	TGTGCCAGCAGTGAAGGCGGGGCGACCTCTGGAAACACCATATATTTT	CASSEGGATSGNTIYF
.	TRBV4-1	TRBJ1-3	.	TGCGCCAGCAGCCAAAGGGTAGAGGGTTGGGGCTACTCTGGAAACACCATATATTTT	CASSQRVEGWGYSGNTIYF
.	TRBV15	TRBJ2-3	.	TGTGCCACCAGCAAGTGGGAGTCAGATACGCAGTATTTT	CATSKWESDTQYF
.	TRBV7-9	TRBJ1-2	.	TGTGCCAGCAGCTTGATGAGGGCAGGGGACGGCTACACCTTC	CASSLMRAGDGYTF
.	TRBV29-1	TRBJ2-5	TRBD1	TGCAGCGTTGACCCCCTGGGACAGGGTGAGACCCAGTACTTC	CSVDPLGQGETQYF
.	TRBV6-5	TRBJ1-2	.	TGTGCCAGCACCCCGGACAGTTCGAGCCCAGGGGGCTACACCTTC	CASTPDSSSPGGYTF
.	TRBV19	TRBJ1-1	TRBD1	TGTGCCAGTAGTATAGGGACAGGGACAAGACGGGACACTGAAGCTTTCTTT	CASSIGTGTRRDTEAFF
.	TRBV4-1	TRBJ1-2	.	TGCGCCAGCAGCCAAGAGTCGTTTCAGGGATTCCATGGCTACACCTTC	CASSQESFQGFHGYTF
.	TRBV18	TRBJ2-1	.	TGTGCCAGCTCACCTAATCCGAGGGGGGAGTATACCTACAATGAGCAGTTCTTC	CASSPNPRGEYTYNEQFF
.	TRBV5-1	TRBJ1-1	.	TGCGCCAGCAGCCCCGGGGATGGGTCGAACACTGAAGCTTTCTTT	CASSPGDGSNTEAFF
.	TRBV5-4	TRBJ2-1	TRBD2	TGTGCCAGCAGCTTCGGAGCGGGGGCCTACAATGAGCAGTTCTTC	CASSFGAGAYNEQFF
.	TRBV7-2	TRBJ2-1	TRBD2	TGTGCCAGCAGCTCGATTAGCGGGAGGGCCAGTGAGCAGTTCTTC	CASSSISGRASEQFF
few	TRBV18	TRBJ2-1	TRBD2	TGTGCCAGCTCACCGACTAGCGGGAGATTGACGAATGAGCAGTTCTTC	CASSPTSGRLTNEQFF
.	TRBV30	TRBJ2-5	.	TGTGCCTGGGGTCCAGGGTCATTGCGACGAGAGACCCAGTACTTC	CAWGPGSLRRETQYF
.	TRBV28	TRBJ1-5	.	TGTGCCAGCAGCCCCCCAGGGTTCGATCAGCCCCAGCATTTT	CASSPPGFDQPQHF
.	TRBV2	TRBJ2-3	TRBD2	TGTGCCAGCAGTGATGGCGGGGGTAGCACAGATACGCAGTATTTT	CASSDGGGSTDTQYF
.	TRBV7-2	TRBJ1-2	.	TGTGCCAGCAGCTTAGCTCGCAGGGCTGGCTACACCTTC	CASSLARRAGYTF
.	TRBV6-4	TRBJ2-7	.	TGTGCCAGCAGTCAGGACAGTTCCTCCGACGAGCAGTACTTC	CASSQDSSSDEQYF
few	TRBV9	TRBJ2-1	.	TGTGCCAGCAGCGTAGCGGGAACCGGTGGCAATGAGCAGTTCTTC	CASSVAGTGGNEQFF
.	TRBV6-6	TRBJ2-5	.	TGTGCCAGCAGTTATAAGCGGTCGTACCAAGAGACCCAGTACTTC	CASSYKRSYQETQYF
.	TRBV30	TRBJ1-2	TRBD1	TGTGCCTGGAACCGGGACAGACCCTATGGCTACACCTTC	CAWNRDRPYGYTF
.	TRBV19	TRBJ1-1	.	TGTGCCAGTAGTATAGCTGCAGGGAAGACTGAAGCTTTCTTT	CASSIAAGKTEAFF
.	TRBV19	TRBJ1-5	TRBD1	TGTGCCAGTAGTATAGGACAGGGGGCAAAACAGCCCCAGCATTTT	CASSIGQGAKQPQHF
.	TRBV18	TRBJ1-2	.	TGTGCCAGCTCACCACGACAGAACGCCAACTATGGCTACACCTTC	CASSPRQNANYGYTF
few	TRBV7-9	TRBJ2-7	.	TGTGCCAGCAGCATTGCAGGCTACGAGCAGTACTTC	CASSIAGYEQYF
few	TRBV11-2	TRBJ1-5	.	TGTGCCAGCAGCTTAGATGGTTTCGGGGCGGGCAATCAGCCCCAGCATTTT	CASSLDGFGAGNQPQHF
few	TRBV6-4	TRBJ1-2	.	TGTGCCAGCAGTGAGGAGGGCGGGACAACTTACACCTTC	CASSEEGGTTYTF
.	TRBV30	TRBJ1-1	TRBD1	TGTGCCGGACTACAGGGGGCTTACACTGAAGCTTTCTTT	CAGLQGAYTEAFF